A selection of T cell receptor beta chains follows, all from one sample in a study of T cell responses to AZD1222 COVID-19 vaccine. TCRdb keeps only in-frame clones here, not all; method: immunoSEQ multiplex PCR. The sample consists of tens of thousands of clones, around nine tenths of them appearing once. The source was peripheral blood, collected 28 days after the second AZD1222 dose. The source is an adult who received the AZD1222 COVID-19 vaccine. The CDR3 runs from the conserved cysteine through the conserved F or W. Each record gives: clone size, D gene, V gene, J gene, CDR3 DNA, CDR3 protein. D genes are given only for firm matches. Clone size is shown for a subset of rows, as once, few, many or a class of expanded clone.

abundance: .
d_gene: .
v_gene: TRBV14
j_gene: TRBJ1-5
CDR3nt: TGTGCCAGCAGCCAAGGACCCTCGCAGCCCCAGCATTTT
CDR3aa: CASSQGPSQPQHF

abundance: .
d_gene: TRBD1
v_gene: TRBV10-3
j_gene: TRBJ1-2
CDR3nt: TGTGCCATCAGGCCCGGGACAGGGATTGAAGGAGTTAACTATGGCTACACCTTC
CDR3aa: CAIRPGTGIEGVNYGYTF

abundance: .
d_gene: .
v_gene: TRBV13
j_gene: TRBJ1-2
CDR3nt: TGTGCCAGCAGCTACCCGTTTCGCGCGTACTATGGCTACACCTTC
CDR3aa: CASSYPFRAYYGYTF

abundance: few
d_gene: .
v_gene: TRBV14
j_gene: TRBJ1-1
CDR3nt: TGTGCCAGCAGCCAAGTTCTTGGGGGCAACACTGAAGCTTTCTTT
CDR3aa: CASSQVLGGNTEAFF

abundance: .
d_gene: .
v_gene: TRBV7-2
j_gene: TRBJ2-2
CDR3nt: TGTGCCAGCAACCCCCAGGGCCCCCCGAACACCGGGGAGCTGTTTTTT
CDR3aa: CASNPQGPPNTGELFF

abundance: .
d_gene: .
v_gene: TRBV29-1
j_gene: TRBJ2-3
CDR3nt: TGCAGCGTTGGAAGGCAGGGCACAGATACGCAGTATTTT
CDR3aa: CSVGRQGTDTQYF

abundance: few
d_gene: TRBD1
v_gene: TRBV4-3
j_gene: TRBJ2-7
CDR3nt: TGCGCCAGCAGCCGGGGACAGGGGAGATACGAGCAGTACTTC
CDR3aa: CASSRGQGRYEQYF

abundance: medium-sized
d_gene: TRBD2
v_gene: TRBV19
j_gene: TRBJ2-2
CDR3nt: TGTGCCAGTAGTCCGGGGACTAGCGGGGGGCAGTACACCGGGGAGCTGTTTTTT
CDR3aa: CASSPGTSGGQYTGELFF

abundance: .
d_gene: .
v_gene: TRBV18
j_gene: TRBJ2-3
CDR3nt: TGTGCCAGCTCACCACCGACCGGCGGGCAGTATTTT
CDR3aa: CASSPPTGGQYF

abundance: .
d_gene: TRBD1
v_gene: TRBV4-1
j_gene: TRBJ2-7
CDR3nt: TGCGCCAGCAGCCAAAGATTAGGGGGACAGGGCAGTCGGGAGCAGTACTTC
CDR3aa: CASSQRLGGQGSREQYF

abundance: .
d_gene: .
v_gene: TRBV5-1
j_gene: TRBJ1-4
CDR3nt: TGCGCCAGCAGCTTGGGACAGAGTAATGAAAAACTGTTTTTT
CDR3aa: CASSLGQSNEKLFF

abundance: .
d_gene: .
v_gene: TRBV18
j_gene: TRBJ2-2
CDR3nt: TGTGCCAGCTCACCATGGATCCGGGAAACGGGGGAGCTGTTTTTT
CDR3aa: CASSPWIRETGELFF

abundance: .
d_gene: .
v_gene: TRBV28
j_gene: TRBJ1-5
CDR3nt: TGTGCCAGCAGGGCGACGAGGAATCAGCCCCAGCATTTT
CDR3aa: CASRATRNQPQHF

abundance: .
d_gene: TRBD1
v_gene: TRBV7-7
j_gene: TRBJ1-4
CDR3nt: TGTGCTAGCAGCTTATGTCGGGACAGGTATATAGGGGCAACTAATGAAAAACTGTTTTTT
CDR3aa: CASSLCRDRYIGATNEKLFF

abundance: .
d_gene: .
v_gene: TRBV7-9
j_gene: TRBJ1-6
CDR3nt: TGTGCCAGCAGCAAAGATGTGGGGAATTCACCCCTCCACTTT
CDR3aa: CASSKDVGNSPLHF

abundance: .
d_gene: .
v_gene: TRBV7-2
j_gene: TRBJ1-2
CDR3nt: TGTGCCAGCAGCTTAACAGGGTTCTATGGCTACACCTTC
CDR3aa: CASSLTGFYGYTF

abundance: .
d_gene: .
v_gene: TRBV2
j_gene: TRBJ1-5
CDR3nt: TGTGCCAGCAGTGAGCTAGCGGCAGGGGGCAATCAGCCCCAGCATTTT
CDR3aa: CASSELAAGGNQPQHF

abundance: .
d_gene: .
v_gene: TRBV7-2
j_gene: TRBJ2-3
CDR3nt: TGTGCCAGCAGCTCGGGTTACACGCAGTATTTT
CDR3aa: CASSSGYTQYF

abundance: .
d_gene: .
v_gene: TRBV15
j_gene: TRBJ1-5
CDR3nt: TGTGCCACCAGTCCACAGGGTAGGGGCAATCAGCCCCAGCATTTT
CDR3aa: CATSPQGRGNQPQHF

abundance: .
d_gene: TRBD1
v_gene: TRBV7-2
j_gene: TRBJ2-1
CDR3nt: TGTGCCAGCAGCTCAGGGACAGGGGGTAAAAATGAGCAGTTCTTC
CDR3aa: CASSSGTGGKNEQFF

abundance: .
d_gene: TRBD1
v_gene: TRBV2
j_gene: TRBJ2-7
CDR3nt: TGTGCCAGCAGGGACAGGCCCTACGAGCAGTACTTC
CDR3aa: CASRDRPYEQYF

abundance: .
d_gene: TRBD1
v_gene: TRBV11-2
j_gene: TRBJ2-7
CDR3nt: TGTGCCAGCAGCTCATCTTTCCGGGACAGGGCCTCCTACGAGCAGTACTTC
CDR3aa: CASSSSFRDRASYEQYF

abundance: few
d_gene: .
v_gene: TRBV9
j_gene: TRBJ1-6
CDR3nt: TGTGCCAGCAGCGTAGCTCCAGGGCTAGACAATTCACCCCTCCACTTT
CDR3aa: CASSVAPGLDNSPLHF

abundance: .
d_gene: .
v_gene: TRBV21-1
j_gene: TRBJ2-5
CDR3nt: TGTGCCAGCACCGCCCTCCAAGAGACCCAGTACTTC
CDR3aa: CASTALQETQYF

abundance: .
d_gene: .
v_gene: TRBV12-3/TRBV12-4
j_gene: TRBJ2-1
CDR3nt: TGTGCCAGCAGGTCCGGGAAACTGCAGTTCTTC
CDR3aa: CASRSGKLQFF

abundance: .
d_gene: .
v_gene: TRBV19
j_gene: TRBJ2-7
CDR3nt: TGTGCCAGTAGTATAACGTTGCAGGGAGGAGAGCAGTACTTC
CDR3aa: CASSITLQGGEQYF

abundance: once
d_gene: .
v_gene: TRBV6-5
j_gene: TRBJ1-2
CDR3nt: TGTGCCAGCAGTTACGGAGGATCCTATGGCTACACCTTC
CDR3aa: CASSYGGSYGYTF

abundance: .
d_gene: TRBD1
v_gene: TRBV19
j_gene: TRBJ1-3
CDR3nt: TGTGCCAGTAGTAGGACAGGATCTGGAAACACCATATATTTT
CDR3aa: CASSRTGSGNTIYF

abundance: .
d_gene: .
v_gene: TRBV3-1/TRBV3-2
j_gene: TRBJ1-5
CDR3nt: TGTGCCAGCAGCCAAGAATGGTACGCTCAGCCCCAGCATTTT
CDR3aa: CASSQEWYAQPQHF

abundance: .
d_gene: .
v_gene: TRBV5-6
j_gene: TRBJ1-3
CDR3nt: TGTGCCAGCAGCTTGGCGCAGGGGAACACCATATATTTT
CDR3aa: CASSLAQGNTIYF

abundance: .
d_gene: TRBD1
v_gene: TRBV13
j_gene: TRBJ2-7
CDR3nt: TGTGCCAGCAGCTTTGGACAGGGGTACGAGCAGTACTTC
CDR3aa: CASSFGQGYEQYF

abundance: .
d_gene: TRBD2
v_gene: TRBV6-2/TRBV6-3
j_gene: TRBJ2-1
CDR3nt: TGTGCCAGCAGCTCGGGACTAGAGATAATCAATGAGCAGTTCTTC
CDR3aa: CASSSGLEIINEQFF

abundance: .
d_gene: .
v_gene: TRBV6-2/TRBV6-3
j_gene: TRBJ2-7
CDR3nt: TGTGCCAGCAGTTGGGACGGGTACGAGCAGTACTTC
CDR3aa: CASSWDGYEQYF

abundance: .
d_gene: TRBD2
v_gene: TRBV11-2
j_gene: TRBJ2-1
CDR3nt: TGTGCCAGCAGCTTAGAGGGGACTAGCTACAATGAGCAGTTCTTC
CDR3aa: CASSLEGTSYNEQFF

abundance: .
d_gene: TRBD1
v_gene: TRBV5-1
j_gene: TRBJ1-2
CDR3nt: TGCGCCAGCAGAAATGGGACAGGGTTGGGCTACACCTTC
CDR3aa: CASRNGTGLGYTF

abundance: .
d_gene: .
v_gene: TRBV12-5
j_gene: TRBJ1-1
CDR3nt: TGTGCTAGTGGTTTGTCACTGGAGGGCCCTGAAGCTTTCTTT
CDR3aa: CASGLSLEGPEAFF

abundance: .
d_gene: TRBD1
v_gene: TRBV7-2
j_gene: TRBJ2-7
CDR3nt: TGTGCCAGCAGCATAGGGGGCAGGGCCGGACGCTACGAGCAGTACTTC
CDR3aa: CASSIGGRAGRYEQYF

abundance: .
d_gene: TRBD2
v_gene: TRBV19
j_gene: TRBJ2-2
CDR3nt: TGTGCCAGTTGGGGGGGTCGGAACACCGGGGAGCTGTTTTTT
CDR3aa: CASWGGRNTGELFF

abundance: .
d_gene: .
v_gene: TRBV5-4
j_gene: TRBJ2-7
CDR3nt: TGTGCCAGCAGCTTTCGGTCGGGGGCCTACGAGCAGTACTTC
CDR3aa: CASSFRSGAYEQYF

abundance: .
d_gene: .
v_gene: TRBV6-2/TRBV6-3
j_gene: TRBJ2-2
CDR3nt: TGTGCCAGCAGTTGGCTCGGGGGGGAGCTGTTTTTT
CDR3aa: CASSWLGGELFF

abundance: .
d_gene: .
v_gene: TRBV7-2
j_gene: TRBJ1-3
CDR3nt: TGTGCCAGCAGCTTAGATAAGGGGAATGGAAACACCATATATTTT
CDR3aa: CASSLDKGNGNTIYF

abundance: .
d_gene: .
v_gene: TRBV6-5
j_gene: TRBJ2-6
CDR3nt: TGTGCCAGCAGTAGACGACGGTATTCCAACGTCCTGACTTTC
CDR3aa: CASSRRRYSNVLTF

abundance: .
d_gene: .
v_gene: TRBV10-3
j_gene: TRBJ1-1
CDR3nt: TGTGCCATCAGCGGGGAAACTTACACTGAAGCTTTCTTT
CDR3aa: CAISGETYTEAFF

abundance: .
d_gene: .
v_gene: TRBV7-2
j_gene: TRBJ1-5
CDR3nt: TGTGCCAGCAGCTTAGTGGACGGTAGCAATCAGCCCCAGCATTTT
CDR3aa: CASSLVDGSNQPQHF

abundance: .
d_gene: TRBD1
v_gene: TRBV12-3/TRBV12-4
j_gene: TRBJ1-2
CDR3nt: TGTGCCAGCATCGCGGACAGGGGAGGCTACACCTTC
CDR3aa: CASIADRGGYTF

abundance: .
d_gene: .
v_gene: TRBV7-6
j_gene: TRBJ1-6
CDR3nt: TGTGCCAGCAGCTTCCGGGACACGGCTAATTCACCCCTCCACTTT
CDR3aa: CASSFRDTANSPLHF

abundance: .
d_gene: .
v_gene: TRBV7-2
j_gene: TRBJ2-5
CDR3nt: TGTGCCAGCAGCTTATCCGGGGTATCTTTGGAGACCCAGTACTTC
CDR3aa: CASSLSGVSLETQYF

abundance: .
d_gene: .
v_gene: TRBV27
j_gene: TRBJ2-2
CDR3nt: TGTGCCAGCCCCCCCAGGAGGGGAAGGAACACCGGGGAGCTGTTTTTT
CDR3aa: CASPPRRGRNTGELFF

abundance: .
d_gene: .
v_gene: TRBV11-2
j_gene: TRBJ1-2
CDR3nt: TGTGCCAGCAGCCTTCGGGACAACTATGGCTACACCTTC
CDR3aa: CASSLRDNYGYTF

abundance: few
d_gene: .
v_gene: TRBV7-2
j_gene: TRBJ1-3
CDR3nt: TGTGCCAGCAGCCCTACAGGGTTTGTCGGAAACACCATATATTTT
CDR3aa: CASSPTGFVGNTIYF

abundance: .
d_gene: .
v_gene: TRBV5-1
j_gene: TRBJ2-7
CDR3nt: TGCGCCAGCAGCAGGGACCCGGACTCCTACGAGCAGTACTTC
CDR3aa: CASSRDPDSYEQYF

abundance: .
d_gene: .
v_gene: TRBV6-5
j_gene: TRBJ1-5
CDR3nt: TGTGCCAGCAGGCGCGGGGGAACCCTCAATCAGCCCCAGCATTTT
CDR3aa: CASRRGGTLNQPQHF

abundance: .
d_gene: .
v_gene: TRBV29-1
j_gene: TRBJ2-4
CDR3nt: TGCAGCGTTGGGGGAGACACGGCCAAAAACATTCAGTACTTC
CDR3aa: CSVGGDTAKNIQYF

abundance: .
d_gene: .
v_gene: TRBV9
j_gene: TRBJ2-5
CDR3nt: TGTGCCAGCAGCGCATCTCCGGGCAGGGAAGAGACCCAGTACTTC
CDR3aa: CASSASPGREETQYF

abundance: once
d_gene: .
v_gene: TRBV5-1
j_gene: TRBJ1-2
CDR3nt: TGCGCCAGCAGCTGGGGGCGCGGGCAGTATGGCTACACCTTC
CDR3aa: CASSWGRGQYGYTF

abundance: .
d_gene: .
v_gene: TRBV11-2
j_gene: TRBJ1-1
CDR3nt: TGTGCCAGCAGCTTCCTCCCAACATCAGGGACCCGGATTGAAGCTTTCTTT
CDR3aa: CASSFLPTSGTRIEAFF

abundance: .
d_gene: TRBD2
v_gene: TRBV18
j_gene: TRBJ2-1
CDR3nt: TGTGCCAGCCCCCCGGGACTAGCGGGGACCTACAATGAGCAGTTCTTC
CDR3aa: CASPPGLAGTYNEQFF

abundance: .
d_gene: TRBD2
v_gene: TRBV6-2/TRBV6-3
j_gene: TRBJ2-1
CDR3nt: TGTGCCAGCAGCCCCCGGGCTAGCGGTACCCTCTACAATGAGCAGTTCTTC
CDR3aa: CASSPRASGTLYNEQFF

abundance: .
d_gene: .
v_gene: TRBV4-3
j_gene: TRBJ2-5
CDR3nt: TGCGCCAGCAGCCGATCCGCCAGGGATCAAGAGACCCAGTACTTC
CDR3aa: CASSRSARDQETQYF

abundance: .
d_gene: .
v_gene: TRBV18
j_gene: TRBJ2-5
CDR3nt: TGTGCCAGCTCACCACCGTCGGCCCAAGAGACCCAGTACTTC
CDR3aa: CASSPPSAQETQYF